One sample yielded the 18 T cell receptor beta chains listed below, sequenced in a study of blood T cell repertoires in COVID-19. Data came from immunoSEQ multiplex PCR; TCRdb stores just in-frame clones and leaves some out. Seen here are approximately 38,000 clones, about 90% observed once, and the top ten hold 5.5%. The sequenced material came from peripheral blood. The receptors were sampled from an elderly woman with acute or convalescent COVID-19.

This clone has a handful of counts. The genes are TRBV2 and TRBJ2-2; TRBD1 agrees at 10 bases. CDR3 length equals 14 residues. Germline assignment: CDR1 SNHLY and CDR2 FYNNEI. V shed 5 bases and J 5 bases; nucleotides not matched to a gene: 2. Here the CDR3 reads CASSWTGGTGELFF. CDR3 coding DNA: TGTGCCAGCAGTTGGACAGGGGGGACCGGGGAGCTGTTTTTT.

The CDR3, as DNA: TGTGCCATCAGACCTAGCGGGGCCTCGATGGAGCAGTACTTC. It yields the protein CAIRPSGASMEQYF. This rearrangement joins TRBV10-3 to TRBJ2-7, with 9 bases aligning to TRBD2. Germline-derived CDR1 and CDR2 are ENHRY and SYGVKD. CDR3 length: 14 residues. The J segment lost 7 bases and the V segment lost 6 bases, leaving 10 bases of the junction unmatched.

The chain carries TRBV3-1 (or the pseudogene TRBV3-2) and TRBJ2-7, with a weak D call TRBD1 (5 bases). Germline CDR1 and CDR2: LGHDT and YNNKEL (reference sequence). The V and J ends lost 5 bases and 2 bases respectively, with 10 bases between them. This CDR3 has 13 residues. CDR3: CASSSGMTYEQYF. As DNA, the CDR3 is TGTGCCAGCAGCTCAGGGATGACCTACGAGCAGTACTTC.

V gene TRBV7-9 combines with J gene TRBJ1-2, with D unresolved. The CDR3 extends over 16 amino acids. In germline, CDR1 is SEHNR, CDR2 FQNEAQ (reference sequence). Trimming removed 4 bases from V and 0 bases from J, with 15 bases in between. CDR3: CASSSSFTGSNYGYTF. CDR3 in DNA: TGTGCCAGCAGCTCCTCCTTTACGGGATCTAACTATGGCTACACCTTC.

The chain recombines TRBV18 with TRBJ1-4, with TRBD1 matching over 8 bases. The junction had 4 bases not matched to a gene; V was cut back by 5 bases and J by 5 bases. The germline CDR1 and CDR2 sequences are KGHSH and LQKENI. There are 14 residues in the CDR3. Here the CDR3 DNA reads TGTGCCAGCTCAGAGACAGGGGTGAATGAAAAACTGTTTTTT. Encoded protein: CASSETGVNEKLFF.

The chain links TRBV19 to TRBJ2-1; D gene uncertain. Trimming stripped 2 bases from V and 4 bases from J, with 15 bases between. Germline CDR1 reads LNHDA; CDR2 reads SQIVND (reference sequence). CDR3 size: 16 residues. CDR3 region: CASSISRPTTYNEQFF. CDR3 nucleotides: TGTGCCAGTAGTATAAGTCGGCCTACTACTTACAATGAGCAGTTCTTC.

The chain combines TRBV7-9 with TRBJ2-7, with D tentatively TRBD1 (5 bases). CDR3 size: 14 residues. V shed 1 base and J shed 1 base, with 8 bases lying between them. The V gene's germline CDR1 is SEHNR and CDR2 FQNEAQ (reference sequence). CDR3 DNA: TGTGCCAGCAGCTTAGAAGGGGAATCCTACGAGCAGTACTTC. Amino acid sequence: CASSLEGESYEQYF. Drawing the rest from reference TRBV7-9 and TRBJ2-7, the complete variable domain is DTGVSQNPRHKITKRGQNVTFRCDPISEHNRLYWYRQTLGQGPEFLTYFQNEAQLEKSRLLSDRFSAERPKGSFSTLEIQRTEQGDSAMYLCASSLEGESYEQYFGPGTRLTVT.

This chain uses TRBV19 with TRBJ2-2; TRBD2 matches 9 bases. V shed 9 bases, J shed 4 bases, and the junction held 9 bases outside the gene matches. The CDR3 spans 15 residues. CDR1 and CDR2 from the germline V gene are LNHDA and SQIVND (reference sequence). The CDR3: CASRTSGLFTGELFF. The CDR3 coding sequence is TGTGCCAGCCGTACTAGCGGGCTATTCACCGGGGAGCTGTTTTTT.

This sequence joins TRBV6-5 and TRBJ2-7; TRBD1 matches at 10 bases. Trimming cost V 2 bases and J 1 base; bases outside gene matches: 5. This CDR3 is built from 16 residues. Germline lookup yields CDR1 MNHEY and CDR2 SVGAGI. The CDR3 coding sequence is TGTGCCAGCAGTTACGCCCGGACAGGGGGATCCTACGAGCAGTACTTC. Residues: CASSYARTGGSYEQYF.

The rearrangement links TRBV19 to TRBJ2-1; TRBD2 matches 9 bases. There are 17 residues in the CDR3. In germline, CDR1 is LNHDA, CDR2 SQIVND (reference sequence). J was trimmed by 3 bases and V by 3 bases; bases with no gene match: 9. The CDR3 region is CASSIRGGGAFYNEQFF. Written as DNA, the CDR3 is TGTGCCAGTAGTATTAGAGGCGGGGGGGCCTTCTACAATGAGCAGTTCTTC.

V is TRBV7-8 and J is TRBJ1-5, with D unclear. Germline CDR1 and CDR2: SGHVS and FQNEAQ. This CDR3 region has 16 residues. The germline V and J ends were trimmed by 0 bases and 0 bases, with 9 bases remaining between them. The CDR3: CASSLARTYSNQPQHF. The CDR3 DNA follows: TGTGCCAGCAGCTTAGCCCGGACTTATAGCAATCAGCCCCAGCATTTT.

The rearrangement uses TRBV18 and TRBJ2-7; a possible D gene is TRBD1 (6 bases). CDR1 KGHSH and CDR2 LQKENI come from the germline V gene. Trimming took 3 bases from V and 2 from J, leaving 14 bases between them. This CDR3 spans 15 amino acids. CDR3 nucleotide sequence: TGTGCCAGCTCACCTTCGGGGACACCAACCTACGAGCAGTACTTC. Translating gives CASSPSGTPTYEQYF.

The chain's CDR3 is CASSQDVRETQYF. The CDR3 DNA reads TGCGCCAGCAGCCAAGATGTCAGGGAGACCCAGTACTTC. V usage is TRBV4-3 and J usage is TRBJ2-5; D is ambiguous. CDR1 and CDR2 from the germline V gene are LGHNA and YSLEER. Trimming took off 0 bases at V and 5 bases at J, with 7 bases between the two ends. This CDR3 spans 13 amino acids.

V is TRBV14 and J is TRBJ1-2; TRBD1 matches at 7 bases. The CDR3 sequence is 13 residues long. J was trimmed by 8 bases and V by 4 bases; bases with no gene match: 7. Germline V gene sequence: CDR1 SGHDN, CDR2 FVKESK. The chain's CDR3 is CASSLTGAGGYTF. As DNA, the CDR3 is TGTGCCAGCAGCCTCACAGGGGCCGGCGGCTACACCTTC.

The chain recombines TRBV19 with TRBJ2-5; 7 bases align to TRBD2. CDR1 is LNHDA, CDR2 SQIVND, per germline (reference sequence). After removal of 10 bases from V and 7 bases from J, the junction contained 15 bases not matched to a gene. The CDR3 runs 14 residues. The CDR3 sequence is CATERGGGKGTQYF. CDR3 coding DNA: TGTGCCACCGAACGTGGCGGGGGTAAGGGGACCCAGTACTTC.

This clone was recorded only once. The rearrangement links TRBV15 to TRBJ2-2, with D perhaps TRBD1 (6 bases). The V gene lost 3 bases and the J gene lost 1 base, with 9 bases spanning the gap. Germline CDR1 and CDR2: LNHNV and YYDKDF (reference sequence). The CDR3 consists of 15 residues. CDR3 amino acids: CATSSYRVNTGELFF. CDR3 bases: TGTGCCACCAGCAGCTACAGGGTGAACACCGGGGAGCTGTTTTTT.

The chain has TRBV19 and TRBJ2-2, with 9 nucleotides matching TRBD1. J was trimmed by 7 bases and V by 5 bases; bases with no gene match: 11. This CDR3 contains 16 residues. Germline V gene sequence: CDR1 LNHDA, CDR2 SQIVND (reference sequence). CDR3 nucleotide sequence: TGTGCCAGTAGTGAAATCGGACAGGGGAGGGACGGGGAGCTGTTTTTT. Protein product: CASSEIGQGRDGELFF.

A few counts support this clone. The chain carries TRBV6-5 and TRBJ1-1; 7 nucleotides match TRBD1. The CDR3 sequence is 15 residues long. Germline CDR1 and CDR2: MNHEY and SVGAGI. V gave up 6 bases and J gave up 1 base; unmatched junction bases: 8. The CDR3: CASRDDRVGNTEAFF. As DNA, the CDR3 is TGTGCCAGCAGGGATGACAGGGTTGGGAACACTGAAGCTTTCTTT.